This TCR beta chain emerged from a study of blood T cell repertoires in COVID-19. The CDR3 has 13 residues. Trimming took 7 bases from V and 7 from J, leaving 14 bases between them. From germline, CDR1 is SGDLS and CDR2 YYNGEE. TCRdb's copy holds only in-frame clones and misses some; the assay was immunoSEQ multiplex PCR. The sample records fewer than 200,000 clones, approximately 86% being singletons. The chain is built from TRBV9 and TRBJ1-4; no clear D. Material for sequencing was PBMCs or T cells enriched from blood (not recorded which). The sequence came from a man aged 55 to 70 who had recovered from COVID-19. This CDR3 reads CASSGGGGEKLFF. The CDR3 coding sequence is TGTGCCAGCTCTGGAGGTGGAGGTGAAAAACTGTTTTTT.